The rows below give T cell receptor beta chains drawn from one sample of a study of T cells in Graves' hyperthyroidism and ophthalmopathy. Each CDR3 protein is one row after TCRdb ran MiXCR on the multiplex PCR reads. The sample lists about 270,000 distinct CDR3 sequences; less than 30% were seen once. Sequenced sample: blood. The receptors here all came from a middle-aged man with Graves' hyperthyroidism that later progressed to Graves' ophthalmopathy. CDR3s include the opening cysteine and the closing phenylalanine or tryptophan. Each record gives: CDR3 protein, CDR3 DNA, clone size, J gene, D gene, V gene. The D gene is left open where the match is weak. Rows give clone size only sometimes, using once, few, many, or a class for an expanded clone.

cdr3_aa: CATSDNKQGWNYGYTF
cdr3_nt: TGTGCCACCAGTGACAACAAACAGGGGTGGAACTATGGCTACACCTTC
clone_size: many
j_call: TRBJ1-2
d_call: TRBD1
v_call: TRBV24-1

cdr3_aa: CATNRGGNQETQYF
cdr3_nt: TGTGCCACCAACAGGGGCGGAAACCAAGAGACCCAGTACTTC
clone_size: many
j_call: TRBJ2-5
d_call: TRBD1
v_call: TRBV7-8

cdr3_aa: CSARDGQDGYTF
cdr3_nt: TGCAGTGCTAGAGATGGGCAGGATGGCTACACCTTC
clone_size: many
j_call: TRBJ1-2
d_call: NA
v_call: TRBV20-1

cdr3_aa: CASSAVGRPAYEQYF
cdr3_nt: TGTGCCAGCAGCGCAGTCGGACGGCCGGCCTACGAGCAGTACTTC
clone_size: NA
j_call: TRBJ2-7
d_call: NA
v_call: TRBV3-1

cdr3_aa: CASSYIREYGYTF
cdr3_nt: TGTGCCAGCAGTTACATCAGAGAATATGGCTACACCTTC
clone_size: NA
j_call: TRBJ1-2
d_call: NA
v_call: TRBV6-2/TRBV6-3

cdr3_aa: CASSQLRTSGSISGELFF
cdr3_nt: TGTGCCAGCAGTCAGCTCAGGACTAGCGGGAGTATTTCCGGGGAGCTGTTTTTT
clone_size: many
j_call: TRBJ2-2
d_call: TRBD2
v_call: TRBV6-2/TRBV6-3

cdr3_aa: CASRRGAIYSNQPQHF
cdr3_nt: TGTGCCTCCCGGCGGGGGGCGATTTATAGCAATCAGCCCCAGCATTTT
clone_size: NA
j_call: TRBJ1-5
d_call: NA
v_call: TRBV12-3/TRBV12-4

cdr3_aa: CAWSVQGRTEQYF
cdr3_nt: TGTGCCTGGAGTGTACAGGGAAGGACCGAGCAGTACTTC
clone_size: many
j_call: TRBJ2-7
d_call: NA
v_call: TRBV30

cdr3_aa: CASSPSQGRGTGELFF
cdr3_nt: TGCGCCAGCAGCCCGAGCCAGGGACGTGGCACCGGGGAGCTGTTTTTT
clone_size: many
j_call: TRBJ2-2
d_call: NA
v_call: TRBV5-1

cdr3_aa: CASSEQVGTSETQYF
cdr3_nt: TGTGCCAGCAGTGAACAGGTCGGGACTTCGGAGACCCAGTACTTC
clone_size: once
j_call: TRBJ2-5
d_call: NA
v_call: TRBV6-1

cdr3_aa: CASQGQYQPQHF
cdr3_nt: TGTGCCAGCCAAGGGCAATATCAGCCCCAGCATTTT
clone_size: NA
j_call: TRBJ1-5
d_call: NA
v_call: TRBV6-1

cdr3_aa: CASSLIHGIRYEQYF
cdr3_nt: TGTGCCAGCAGCCTCATCCACGGGATCCGATACGAGCAGTACTTC
clone_size: many
j_call: TRBJ2-7
d_call: NA
v_call: TRBV28

cdr3_aa: CASSLEQGYGYTF
cdr3_nt: TGCGCCAGCAGCTTGGAACAGGGATATGGCTACACCTTC
clone_size: many
j_call: TRBJ1-2
d_call: NA
v_call: TRBV7-2

cdr3_aa: CASSAGHVASYGYTF
cdr3_nt: TGTGCCAGCAGCGCCGGGCACGTTGCTAGCTATGGCTACACCTTC
clone_size: many
j_call: TRBJ1-2
d_call: NA
v_call: TRBV9

cdr3_aa: CASNLLGQGGTGELFF
cdr3_nt: TGCGCCAGCAACCTGCTCGGGCAGGGGGGCACCGGGGAGCTGTTTTTT
clone_size: many
j_call: TRBJ2-2
d_call: NA
v_call: TRBV5-1

cdr3_aa: CSVPQTGGSSYEQYF
cdr3_nt: TGCAGCGTGCCCCAGACAGGGGGAAGCTCCTACGAGCAGTACTTC
clone_size: many
j_call: TRBJ2-7
d_call: TRBD1
v_call: TRBV29-1

cdr3_aa: CASSFLGELFF
cdr3_nt: TGTGCCAGCAGTTTTTTAGGGGAGCTGTTTTTT
clone_size: many
j_call: TRBJ2-2
d_call: NA
v_call: TRBV12-3/TRBV12-4

cdr3_aa: CSATLAGGPGEQYF
cdr3_nt: TGCAGTGCTACCCTAGCGGGAGGGCCGGGTGAGCAGTACTTC
clone_size: many
j_call: TRBJ2-7
d_call: TRBD2
v_call: TRBV20-1

cdr3_aa: CASSEGTIGGQPQHF
cdr3_nt: TGCGCCAGCAGCGAAGGGACTATAGGCGGTCAGCCCCAGCATTTT
clone_size: many
j_call: TRBJ1-5
d_call: NA
v_call: TRBV5-1

cdr3_aa: CASRQTGPGNTIYF
cdr3_nt: TGTGCCAGCAGACAAACGGGACCTGGAAACACCATATATTTT
clone_size: many
j_call: TRBJ1-3
d_call: NA
v_call: TRBV6-5

cdr3_aa: CASSTSGSSYEQYF
cdr3_nt: TGTGCCAGTAGTACTAGCGGGAGCTCCTACGAGCAGTACTTC
clone_size: many
j_call: TRBJ2-7
d_call: TRBD2
v_call: TRBV19

cdr3_aa: CASRPYGLAHEAFF
cdr3_nt: TGTGCCAGCAGACCCTATGGTTTGGCCCATGAAGCTTTCTTT
clone_size: many
j_call: TRBJ1-1
d_call: NA
v_call: TRBV28

cdr3_aa: CASSLAAVGAKNIQYF
cdr3_nt: TGTGCCAGCAGCTTAGCGGCGGTCGGGGCCAAAAACATTCAGTACTTC
clone_size: NA
j_call: TRBJ2-4
d_call: NA
v_call: TRBV7-3

cdr3_aa: CSMGNQPQHF
cdr3_nt: TGCAGCATGGGAAATCAGCCCCAGCATTTT
clone_size: many
j_call: TRBJ1-5
d_call: NA
v_call: TRBV20-1

cdr3_aa: CASSPTGLTQPQHF
cdr3_nt: TGTGCCAGCAGCCCAACAGGGCTTACTCAGCCCCAGCATTTT
clone_size: many
j_call: TRBJ1-5
d_call: NA
v_call: TRBV28

cdr3_aa: CASSDGSPPSEQYF
cdr3_nt: TGTGCCAGTAGTGACGGGAGCCCGCCCTCCGAGCAGTACTTC
clone_size: many
j_call: TRBJ2-7
d_call: NA
v_call: TRBV19

cdr3_aa: CATAPWPQHF
cdr3_nt: TGCGCCACGGCCCCGTGGCCCCAGCATTTT
clone_size: NA
j_call: TRBJ1-5
d_call: NA
v_call: TRBV10-1

cdr3_aa: CASSPTGIKNSPLHF
cdr3_nt: TGTGCCAGCAGCCCGACAGGGATTAAAAATTCACCCCTCCACTTT
clone_size: NA
j_call: TRBJ1-6
d_call: TRBD1
v_call: TRBV12-3/TRBV12-4

cdr3_aa: CASSYSQRISPLHF
cdr3_nt: TGTGCCAGCAGTTACTCACAGCGGATCTCACCCCTCCACTTT
clone_size: NA
j_call: TRBJ1-6
d_call: NA
v_call: TRBV6-5

cdr3_aa: CASSQREGSASLHF
cdr3_nt: TGCGCCAGCAGCCAGAGAGAGGGCTCAGCATCCCTCCACTTT
clone_size: NA
j_call: TRBJ1-6
d_call: NA
v_call: TRBV5-1

cdr3_aa: CASSRQDTDTQYF
cdr3_nt: TGTGCCAGTAGTAGACAGGACACAGATACGCAGTATTTT
clone_size: many
j_call: TRBJ2-3
d_call: NA
v_call: TRBV19

cdr3_aa: CASSPGTVGWPQHF
cdr3_nt: TGTGCCAGCAGCCCCGGGACAGTCGGCTGGCCCCAGCATTTT
clone_size: many
j_call: TRBJ1-5
d_call: TRBD1
v_call: TRBV7-9

cdr3_aa: CSVQYYGYTF
cdr3_nt: TGCAGTGTACAGTACTATGGCTACACCTTC
clone_size: NA
j_call: TRBJ1-2
d_call: NA
v_call: TRBV20-1

cdr3_aa: CASKDSNQPQHF
cdr3_nt: TGTGCCAGCAAGGACAGCAATCAGCCCCAGCATTTT
clone_size: many
j_call: TRBJ1-5
d_call: NA
v_call: TRBV12-3/TRBV12-4

cdr3_aa: CASSSLGQPKGNTEAFF
cdr3_nt: TGTGCCAGCAGTTCGTTGGGACAGCCAAAGGGAAACACTGAAGCTTTCTTT
clone_size: many
j_call: TRBJ1-1
d_call: TRBD1
v_call: TRBV28

cdr3_aa: CASSIDPPTGYQPQHF
cdr3_nt: TGTGCCAGTAGTATAGATCCTCCGACAGGATATCAGCCCCAGCATTTT
clone_size: NA
j_call: TRBJ1-5
d_call: NA
v_call: TRBV19

cdr3_aa: CSAREGLAGEETGELFF
cdr3_nt: TGCAGTGCTAGAGAGGGACTAGCGGGAGAGGAAACCGGGGAGCTGTTTTTT
clone_size: NA
j_call: TRBJ2-2
d_call: TRBD2
v_call: TRBV20-1

cdr3_aa: CASTGGASYEQYF
cdr3_nt: TGTGCCAGCACAGGGGGCGCTTCCTACGAGCAGTACTTC
clone_size: many
j_call: TRBJ2-7
d_call: TRBD1
v_call: TRBV2

cdr3_aa: CASSLEPNTGELFF
cdr3_nt: TGTGCCAGCAGCTTAGAGCCGAACACCGGGGAGCTGTTTTTT
clone_size: many
j_call: TRBJ2-2
d_call: NA
v_call: TRBV11-3

cdr3_aa: CASSLRRKETQYF
cdr3_nt: TGTGCCAGCAGTTTACGACGCAAAGAGACCCAGTACTTC
clone_size: many
j_call: TRBJ2-5
d_call: NA
v_call: TRBV27

cdr3_aa: CASTYRSRGLGYGYTF
cdr3_nt: TGTGCCAGCACCTACAGGTCCAGGGGGCTCGGCTATGGCTACACCTTC
clone_size: NA
j_call: TRBJ1-2
d_call: TRBD1
v_call: TRBV6-2/TRBV6-3

cdr3_aa: CSVDPGQGNEQYF
cdr3_nt: TGCAGCGTTGATCCGGGACAGGGTAACGAGCAGTACTTC
clone_size: many
j_call: TRBJ2-7
d_call: TRBD1
v_call: TRBV29-1

cdr3_aa: CAWSRGAYGYTF
cdr3_nt: TGTGCCTGGAGTCGGGGGGCTTATGGCTACACCTTC
clone_size: many
j_call: TRBJ1-2
d_call: NA
v_call: TRBV30

cdr3_aa: CASHFYRANVLTF
cdr3_nt: TGTGCCAGTCATTTCTACCGGGCCAACGTCCTGACTTTC
clone_size: many
j_call: TRBJ2-6
d_call: NA
v_call: TRBV19

cdr3_aa: CASSLVLAGSHEQYF
cdr3_nt: TGTGCCAGCAGTTTAGTGCTAGCTGGTTCCCACGAGCAGTACTTC
clone_size: few
j_call: TRBJ2-7
d_call: NA
v_call: TRBV27

cdr3_aa: CASSLEGRFGIHQPQHF
cdr3_nt: TGTGCCAGCAGCCTAGAGGGGCGGTTTGGGATCCATCAGCCCCAGCATTTT
clone_size: few
j_call: TRBJ1-5
d_call: NA
v_call: TRBV6-1

cdr3_aa: CASSSARLFLYGYTF
cdr3_nt: TGTGCCAGCAGTTCTGCCAGGCTGTTTCTCTATGGCTACACCTTC
clone_size: few
j_call: TRBJ1-2
d_call: NA
v_call: TRBV12-3/TRBV12-4

cdr3_aa: CASSDHWGSGANVLTF
cdr3_nt: TGTGCCAGCAGTGATCATTGGGGGTCTGGGGCCAACGTCCTGACTTTC
clone_size: many
j_call: TRBJ2-6
d_call: NA
v_call: TRBV2

cdr3_aa: CASSLALGQDRGDEQYF
cdr3_nt: TGTGCCAGCAGCTTAGCACTGGGTCAGGACAGGGGTGACGAGCAGTACTTC
clone_size: many
j_call: TRBJ2-7
d_call: TRBD1
v_call: TRBV7-6

cdr3_aa: CASSLGGRGFVETQYF
cdr3_nt: TGTGCCAGCAGTTTAGGGGGTAGAGGATTTGTGGAGACCCAGTACTTC
clone_size: NA
j_call: TRBJ2-5
d_call: NA
v_call: TRBV12-3/TRBV12-4

cdr3_aa: CASSSRAGDVDTQYF
cdr3_nt: TGTGCCAGCAGCTCCCGAGCGGGAGATGTGGATACGCAGTATTTT
clone_size: many
j_call: TRBJ2-3
d_call: TRBD2
v_call: TRBV13

cdr3_aa: CASRTGDQPQHF
cdr3_nt: TGTGCCAGCAGGACAGGAGATCAGCCCCAGCATTTT
clone_size: many
j_call: TRBJ1-5
d_call: NA
v_call: TRBV6-5

cdr3_aa: CASSMRGSSHNQPQHF
cdr3_nt: TGTGCCAGTAGTATGAGAGGGAGTAGTCACAATCAGCCCCAGCATTTT
clone_size: many
j_call: TRBJ1-5
d_call: NA
v_call: TRBV19

cdr3_aa: CSARDTDSFSYEQYF
cdr3_nt: TGCAGTGCTAGAGATACGGACAGCTTCTCCTACGAGCAGTACTTC
clone_size: NA
j_call: TRBJ2-7
d_call: NA
v_call: TRBV20-1

cdr3_aa: CASSVQEYNSPLHF
cdr3_nt: TGTGCCAGCAGTGTTCAGGAGTATAATTCACCCCTCCACTTT
clone_size: many
j_call: TRBJ1-6
d_call: NA
v_call: TRBV2

cdr3_aa: CASRPFYGETGETQYF
cdr3_nt: TGTGCCAGCAGACCTTTTTATGGGGAGACGGGAGAGACCCAGTACTTC
clone_size: many
j_call: TRBJ2-5
d_call: NA
v_call: TRBV28